This T cell receptor beta chain stems from a study of T cells in Graves' hyperthyroidism and ophthalmopathy. This clonotype showed up just a few times. Amplified TCR beta CDR3 regions derived from RNA transcripts. The HTBI set primed first-round TCR CDR3 RT-PCR. TCRdb used MiXCR to reprocess the multiplex PCR reads, holding one entry per CDR3 protein. The repertoire holds approximately 530,000 distinct CDR3 sequences, with over 15% as singletons. This CDR3 is built from 13 residues. The trim removed 3 bases at V and 11 bases at J, leaving 6 bases unmatched. CDR1 is SGDLS and CDR2 is YYNGEE in the germline V gene.

The sequence came from a woman aged 18-29 years with Graves' hyperthyroidism. The chain employs TRBV9 and TRBJ1-1, with 11 bases that match TRBD1. Sequenced sample: blood. The CDR3, as DNA: TGTGCCAGCAGCGCCGGGACAGGGGGTTTTGCTTTCTTT. Its translation is CASSAGTGGFAFF.